The 13 T cell receptor beta chains below all came from one sample that was sequenced in a study of blood T cell repertoires in COVID-19. TCRdb keeps only in-frame clones here, not all; method: immunoSEQ multiplex PCR. Of roughly 310,000 clones listed, roughly 90% are singletons. The sequencing sample was made of peripheral blood. Receptors were obtained from a woman aged 50 to 60 with active or convalescent COVID-19.

This chain connects TRBV6-2 or TRBV6-3 to TRBJ1-2, with TRBD1 matching 10 bases. The CDR3 extends over 14 amino acids. CDR1 MNHEY and CDR2 SVGEGT come from the germline V gene. Trimming took 6 bases from V and 6 from J; bases not matched to a gene: 7. CDR3 sequence reads: CASSPLTGGDGYTF. In nucleotides, the CDR3 is TGTGCCAGCAGCCCCTTGACAGGGGGCGATGGCTACACCTTC.

The rearrangement links TRBV5-1 to TRBJ2-1; TRBD1 matches 10 bases. V shed 6 bases, J shed 4 bases, and the junction held 4 bases outside the gene matches. Per the germline V gene, CDR1 is SGHRS and CDR2 is YFSETQ. The CDR3 length is 14 residues. The CDR3 coding sequence is TGCGCCAGCACCGGGACAGGGGATTACAATGAGCAGTTCTTC. Its translation: CASTGTGDYNEQFF.

V and J are TRBV7-3 and TRBJ2-3; D ambiguous. Germline loops: CDR1 SGHTA, CDR2 FQGTGA. The CDR3 runs to 14 residues. V lost 5 bases, J lost 0 bases, and 9 bases lay in between. The CDR3 DNA reads as TGTGCCAGCAGCCCCGATCGGAGCACAGATACGCAGTATTTT. This codes for CASSPDRSTDTQYF.

The chain recombines TRBV9 with TRBJ2-3; 7 bases fit TRBD2. Germline V CDR1 and CDR2: SGDLS, YYNGEE. The CDR3 totals 17 residues. J was trimmed by 1 base and V by 4 bases; bases with no gene match: 12. As DNA, the CDR3 is TGTGCCAGCAGCCATGCCGTGAAGGGAGGGGGCACAGATACGCAGTATTTT. Its translation is CASSHAVKGGGTDTQYF.

The gene calls are TRBV7-9 and TRBJ1-2, with D perhaps matching TRBD1 (5 bases). The CDR3 has 16 residues. V lost 4 bases, J lost 3 bases, and 18 bases lay in between. Germline CDR1 reads SEHNR; CDR2 reads FQNEAQ (reference sequence). CDR3 sequence reads: CASSSPPGGVHYGYTF. The DNA for the CDR3 is TGTGCCAGCAGCTCCCCCCCGGGGGGGGTCCACTATGGCTACACCTTC. The full variable domain, its missing parts supplied by reference TRBV7-9 and TRBJ1-2, is DTGVSQNPRHKITKRGQNVTFRCDPISEHNRLYWYRQTLGQGPEFLTYFQNEAQLEKSRLLSDRFSAERPKGSFSTLEIQRTEQGDSAMYLCASSSPPGGVHYGYTFGSGTRLTVV.

The chain couples TRBV7-3 to TRBJ2-2; 9 bases map to TRBD1. Losses at the gene ends were 2 bases for V and 6 bases for J; bases not matched to a gene: 10. CDR3 length: 17 residues. The germline CDR1 and CDR2 sequences are SGHTA and FQGTGA. DNA for the CDR3: TGTGCCAGCAGCTTAGCCGCCGGGACAGGGTACGCCGGGGAGCTGTTTTTT. This translates into CASSLAAGTGYAGELFF.

The chain links TRBV4-1 to TRBJ1-1; 12 bases map to TRBD1. The V gene end was trimmed by 2 bases and the J gene end by 7 bases; junction bases not matched to a gene: 5. This CDR3 has 15 residues. The germline V gene has CDR1 MGHRA and CDR2 YSYEKL. In DNA form, the CDR3 reads TGCGCCAGCAGCCAAACCGGGACAGGGGGCATTGAAGCTTTCTTT. It is translated as CASSQTGTGGIEAFF.

This chain links TRBV19 with TRBJ1-6; 9 positions agree with TRBD1. Germline V gene sequence: CDR1 LNHDA, CDR2 SQIVND (reference sequence). The length of the CDR3 is 14 residues. The J segment lost 12 bases and the V segment lost 5 bases, leaving 8 bases of the junction unmatched. Here the CDR3 DNA reads TGTGCCAGTAGTTCGGGACAGGGAGGCGGACCCCTCCACTTT. Residues: CASSSGQGGGPLHF.

The rearrangement joins TRBV18 to TRBJ2-1, with 10 bases aligning to TRBD2. With V trimmed by 3 bases and J by 7 bases, 12 bases remained unmatched. CDR3 length equals 17 residues. Germline V gives CDR1 KGHSH, CDR2 LQKENI. CDR3 sequence (DNA): TGTGCCAGCTCACCCCCTTGGGCTAGCGGGAGTATGAATGAGCAGTTCTTC. It encodes CASSPPWASGSMNEQFF.

The chain joins TRBV6-2 or TRBV6-3 to TRBJ1-5, with D possibly being TRBD1 (6 bases). Trimming pared 6 bases from V and 3 bases from J, leaving 15 bases between. Germline V gene lookup returns CDR1 MNHEY and CDR2 SVGEGT. CDR3 size: 15 residues. The DNA of the CDR3 is TGTGCCAGCAGCTCTTGGGCAGGGGTCAATCAGCCCCAGCATTTT. Translating gives CASSSWAGVNQPQHF.

The V and J genes are TRBV10-3 and TRBJ1-5; the D is unclear. Per germline, CDR1 ENHRY and CDR2 SYGVKD. The CDR3 length is 16 residues. The V end was cut by 4 bases, the J end by 1 base, with 14 bases between. The CDR3 DNA reads TGTGCCATCAGTGTCGGTGCTCCGGGGAGCAATCAGCCCCAGCATTTT. Translated, it gives CAISVGAPGSNQPQHF.

Regarding this clone: Other nucleotide sequences from this sample produce the same CDR3. This chain joins TRBV5-1 and TRBJ2-3; 7 bases align to TRBD1. V lost 3 bases and J lost 4; bases outside the gene matches: 5. Germline assignment: CDR1 SGHRS and CDR2 YFSETQ. The CDR3 consists of 14 residues. The CDR3 DNA reads TGCGCCAGCAGCTCAGGGACAGCGGCAGATACGCAGTATTTT. Its protein is CASSSGTAADTQYF.

The chain carries TRBV11-2 and TRBJ1-6; D is perhaps TRBD1 (6 bases). Germline V CDR1 and CDR2: SGHAT, FQNNGV. Trimming cost V 5 bases and J 3 bases, with 14 bases left between them. This CDR3 comprises 16 residues. The CDR3 protein is CASSRRTAHYNSPLHF. CDR3 in DNA: TGTGCCAGCAGCCGACGGACAGCCCACTATAATTCACCCCTCCACTTT. Full variable domain (outside the CDR3, taken from reference TRBV11-2 and TRBJ1-6): EAGVAQSPRYKIIEKRQSVAFWCNPISGHATLYWYQQILGQGPKLLIQFQNNGVVDDSQLPKDRFSAERLKGVDSTLKIQPAKLEDSAVYLCASSRRTAHYNSPLHFGNGTRLTVT.